This TCR beta chain came from a study of cytomegalovirus exposure and HLA in healthy donors (dated by TCRdb to 2017 to 2019). In terms of the full investigation: An earlier analysis of approximately 550 of the donors reported roughly 300 Gb of sequence data and around 110 million unique TCR beta sequences from 150 million to 200 million T cells. Among under 450 genotyped donors of the cohort, an average of 235,054 unique TCR beta nucleotide sequences were sequenced per donor, around 18% of them non-productive. The study used immunosequencing to profile the T cell repertoires of several hundred subjects and linked those repertoires to cytomegalovirus serostatus. Several DR-DQ haplotypes were handled as single units for association and clustering because linkage in the cohort was strong. The later analysis used no new phenotypic data to find candidate immune exposures, relying instead on TCR beta sequences and their occurrence across donors. All discovery cohort repertoires had been generated on a single sequencing platform. A separate validation cohort of 100 to 150 different subjects was used in addition to the 666-subject first cohort. The genetic ancestry cluster associated with self-reported Caucasian donors included 81% of the 350 to 500 genotyped donors. Typing coverage varied by locus: 629-630 donors for A, B, C, DRB1 and DQB1; under 550 for DQA1; more than 600 for DPA1; approximately 470 for DPB1. Alongside the repertoire data, information on donor age, sex, ethnicity and CMV serostatus was compiled. HLA typing included class I and class II loci at four-digit resolution. To predict cytomegalovirus infection status, the study combined high-throughput TCR immunosequencing, statistical association of individual TCRs with disease status, and machine learning. An early release covering roughly 600 HLA-typed donors comprised approximately 290 gigabases of sequencing data and around 86 million unique TCR sequences. A later analysis re-analyzed previously published TCR beta repertoires from roughly 690 donors and added high-resolution HLA genotyping to study TCR occurrence patterns. A later genetic analysis used genome-wide SNP genotypes for about 65% of the roughly 700 donors, treating that subset as a discovery cohort. The aim of the study was to test whether cataloging public T cell receptors could identify signatures of past pathogen exposure. In an earlier analysis of 587 of the donors, high-throughput TCR beta sequencing was used to judge whether each TCR beta V gene segment behaved as functional or pseudogenic.

This clone came up a few times. Its antigen target is currently unknown. Per-base qualities were not stored, and no clone one base away is much larger. The cohort consisted of fewer than 700 healthy bone marrow donors. All cohort members were sampled while nominally healthy, although unrecorded immune exposures were likely present. The donor tested CMV seropositive, placing the donor among the approximately 310 seropositive members of the cohort. Each donor provided a peripheral blood sample, and peripheral blood mononuclear cells were used for TCR beta sequencing. The Qiagen DNeasy Blood Extraction Kit was used to extract genomic DNA from the blood cell samples. What the work shows at the level of the full study, not this receptor alone: A later analysis reported that several top co-occurrence clusters appeared linked to parvovirus B19, influenza, CMV and Epstein-Barr virus. Because counts were too low, 15 to 20 rarely observed V segments, including chromosome 9 orphons, were excluded from the earlier analysis of around 640 of the donors. Sequencing depth was assumed to be roughly uniform across donors in the presence/absence analyses, though that assumption may not hold. Linkage disequilibrium might explain the correlated functional status among segregating V segments, but an unknown experimental factor could not be excluded. Because HLA typing was missing for some donors at each locus, association tests included only the typed subset. It was suggested by the authors that the approach could potentially be generalized to other disease states and immunological phenotypes. A group of highly shared sequence variants was considered likely to be a technical artifact of the sequencing pipeline. Because the 87-base-pair reads could not distinguish some IMGT-functional V segments, including TRBV6-2 and TRBV6-3, those segments were excluded. Specific HLA alleles were associated with roughly 16,000 TCR beta sequences at a false discovery rate of 0.05 in a later analysis. Most TCR sequences were observed very rarely across donors, whereas some public TCRs were present in many individuals. In a later analysis, TCR association rates were found to vary across HLA loci, with the most associated TCRs seen for DRB1 alleles and the fewest for HLA-C alleles. Strong co-occurrence of HLA alleles, especially DR and DQ, made assigning TCR associations to individual alleles difficult. In vitro tests confirmed that a few of the cytomegalovirus-associated TCR beta chains recognize cytomegalovirus antigens. In a later genetic analysis, a missense DCLRE1C variant was associated with V-gene and J-gene trimming of TCR beta chains, and the association was replicated in an independent cohort. In a later analysis, HLA-associated TCR beta chains showed more clonal expansion and lower generation probabilities than non-associated chains that were equally common. An earlier analysis of several hundred of the donors showed that most TCR beta V segments appeared in productive rearrangements either about 87% or about 30% of the time, which broadly matched IMGT annotations. The cohort was sequenced for TCR beta chains only, and without alpha or paired-chain data the features that could be detected were limited. A further reported finding was that TCR beta sequences accurately predicted the HLA-A and HLA-B alleles for most subjects in the first cohort. According to a later genetic analysis, donors in an Asian-associated ancestry cluster had fewer N-insertions in productive TCRs than the approximately 710-donor mean. According to a later analysis, most CMV-associated TCR beta chains appeared to be HLA-restricted, and the HLA associations seemed to be driven largely by CMV exposure. The classifier was reported to diagnose cytomegalovirus status with high specificity and sensitivity in both the original and validation cohorts. The only immune exposure information available for the cohort was CMV serostatus. The study gave a list of about 170 TCR beta chains associated with cytomegalovirus.

From the germline V gene, CDR1 is SNHLY and CDR2 is FYNNEI. V ends up 6 bases short and J 6 bases short, with an unmatched junction base count of 10. The CDR3, from cysteine to phenylalanine, totals 15 residues. Only the CDR3 region is kept as DNA, spanning 45 bases read in frame from base 1. The library came from the immunoSEQ multiplex PCR assay. For the multiplex PCR, a mixture combining 60 forward primers for TCR Vbeta segments and 13 reverse primers for TCR Jbeta segments was used. Amplification of the CDR3 region of rearranged TCR beta genes was performed with a multiplex PCR assay on genomic DNA. Amplified TCR beta libraries were sequenced as 87-base-pair reads on the Illumina HiSeq System. The authors' pipeline ran thus. Across the 666 repertoires, a later analysis counted tens of millions of unique TCR beta chains, around 10 million of which were shared by at least two donors. To remove PCR and sequencing errors, raw reads were error-corrected and collapsed into unique sequences using a nearest-neighbor algorithm that merged closely related sequences. V, D and J gene segments were assigned by aligning CDR3 sequences to IMGT reference sequences. For a sequence to be retained, a match of at least six nucleotides was required to both a V gene segment and a J gene segment. A rearrangement counted as productive if the CDR3 had no stop codons and remained in frame with V and J, and every other rearrangement counted as non-productive. Following IMGT convention, CDR3 was defined as the stretch from the second conserved V-encoded cysteine to the conserved J-encoded phenylalanine. The earlier analysis of roughly 590 of the donors excluded any sequence lacking an unambiguous match to a single V gene segment. In an earlier analysis of several hundred of the donors, V segments were called functional above 56.7% productive rearrangements and were called segregating when the between-donor standard deviation exceeded 5%. To diagnose cytomegalovirus status from the catalog of TCR beta chain sequences, a statistical classification framework was built. V and J gene assignment, in a later analysis, came from comparing TCR nucleotide sequences with IMGT/GENE-DB human TR gene sequences. In a later analysis, CDR3 sequences and most-parsimonious VDJ recombination scenarios were assigned using the TCRdist pipeline. In a later analysis, each TCR beta chain was defined by its CDR3 amino acid sequence together with its V-gene family, and reads without a unique V-gene family were excluded. In a later analysis, 550 to 650 highly shared, low-generation-probability nucleotide sequences were removed to address suspected cross-contamination and a sequencing artifact. For each public chain, a later analysis derived a clonal expansion index from normalized ranks of inferred template counts within each repertoire. Generation probabilities in a later analysis came from a VDJ recombination model fitted to out-of-frame rearrangements, and those results were checked against IGoR. In a later analysis, TCR-TCR, TCR-HLA and TCR-CMV co-occurrence was scored with hypergeometric tests, and a repertoire-size bias correction was applied to TCR pairs. A later analysis estimated false discovery rates by permuting HLA or CMV assignments 20 times. In a later analysis, co-occurring TCRs were grouped with DBSCAN, and TCRdist sequence similarity was added when clustering was performed within HLA-allele-positive subsets. Co-occurrence clustering excluded repertoires with fewer than 30,000 or more than 120,000 public chains, plus five with anomalous nucleotide sharing. Imported from immuneACCESS, the table was reduced by TCRdb to in-frame sequences with V and J called. These copies leave out some clones; in studies compared against another copy, an unresolved V gene accounts for under half, and the cause of the remainder is not known. That table supplies the V and J calls and clone size; D and trimming were determined from the DNA. The sample yields 99,000 or so clones; about 13% were counted once. Around 15% of the sample rests with the top ten.

This TCR derives from a man in his forties in good health and CMV-seropositive. Sequences were obtained from PBMCs. The chain uses TRBV2 and TRBJ1-2; 10 bases in the junction line up with TRBD1. The CDR3 sequence is CASSLTSGTGDGYTF. The DNA sequence follows: TGTGCCAGCAGCTTGACCTCCGGGACAGGGGATGGCTACACCTTC.